This TCR beta chain was captured by sequencing in a study of T cell repertoires in cytomegalovirus infection. TCRdb re-called the reads through MiXCR, storing one row per CDR3 protein. The sample records about 470,000 distinct CDR3 sequences, approximately 40% being singletons. The CDR3 runs to 16 residues. Trimming left V 6 bases short and J 5 bases short, with 22 bases between. CDR1 and CDR2 from the germline V gene are MDHEN and SYDVKM. Notes on this clonotype: The antigen remains undetermined.

This sequence originates from a human donor in good health (CMV status not recorded). Some clones in this sample may be carry-over from other donors' samples. Here the sequenced sample was cultured PBMCs, taken from culture after CMV antigen stimulation. V usage is TRBV28 and J usage is TRBJ1-1; D is perhaps TRBD1 (6 bases). The CDR3 is CASSKHVGTGITEAFF. CDR3 coding DNA: TGTGCCAGCAGCAAGCACGTGGGAACAGGGATAACTGAAGCTTTCTTT.